Shown below are 3 T cell receptor beta chains from a single sample sequenced in a study of T cells after yellow fever vaccination. From the 5' RACE reads, TCRdb called clonotypes with MiXCR, one entry per CDR3 protein. Among approximately 74,000 distinct CDR3 sequences, around 6.9% were seen once, and the ten largest hold about 33%. This material consisted of CD8+ T cells sorted from PBMCs, taken 5 to 6 days after the first yellow fever vaccination. The receptors originated from a man aged 18 to 29 who received the YFV17D yellow fever vaccine.

This clonotype was seen many times. This chain uses TRBV29-1 with TRBJ2-3; weak D call: TRBD1 (5 bases). Trimming took off 3 bases at V and 6 bases at J, with 19 bases between the two ends. The V gene's germline CDR1 is SQVTM and CDR2 ANQGSEA. The CDR3 has 15 amino acids. Written as DNA, the CDR3 is TGCAGCGTTGATGGTCTACCGAAGGGGCCCGATACGCAGTATTTT. It codes for CSVDGLPKGPDTQYF.

The chain combines TRBV20-1 with TRBJ2-3, with D possibly matching TRBD2 (6 bases). The germline CDR1 and CDR2 sequences are DFQATT and SNEGSKA (reference sequence). V was pared by 5 bases and J by 2 bases, with 11 bases between. The CDR3 is 13 residues long. The CDR3 region is CSAVGGSTDTQYF. The CDR3 DNA is TGCAGTGCTGTCGGGGGATCCACAGATACGCAGTATTTT.

This clonotype has just a few counts. The chain employs TRBV12-3 or TRBV12-4 and TRBJ2-7, with 10 bases fitting TRBD1. Losses at the gene ends were 6 bases for V and 4 bases for J; bases not matched to a gene: 3. The CDR3 is 13 amino acids. CDR3: CASRTGQGYEQYF. CDR3 coding DNA: TGTGCCAGCAGAACGGGACAGGGGTACGAGCAGTACTTC.